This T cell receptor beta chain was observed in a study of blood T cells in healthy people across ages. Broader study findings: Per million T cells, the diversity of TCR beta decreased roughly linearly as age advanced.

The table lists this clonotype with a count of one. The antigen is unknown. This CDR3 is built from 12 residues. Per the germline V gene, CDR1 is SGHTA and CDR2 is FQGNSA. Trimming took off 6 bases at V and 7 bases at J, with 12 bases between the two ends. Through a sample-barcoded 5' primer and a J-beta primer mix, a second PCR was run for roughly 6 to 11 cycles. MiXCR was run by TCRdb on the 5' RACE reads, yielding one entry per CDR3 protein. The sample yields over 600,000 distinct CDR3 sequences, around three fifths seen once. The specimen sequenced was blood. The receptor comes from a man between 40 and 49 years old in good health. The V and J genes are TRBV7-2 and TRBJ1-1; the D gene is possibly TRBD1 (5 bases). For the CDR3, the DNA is TGTGCCAGCAGATCTCCGGGGCGTGAAGCTTTCTTT. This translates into CASRSPGREAFF.